Listed here are 7 T cell receptor beta chains from one sample, sequenced in a study of T cells in Graves' hyperthyroidism and ophthalmopathy. Amplified regions were TCR beta CDR3 sequences from RNA transcripts. An initial round of RT-PCR targeting the TCR CDR3 relied on the HTBI primer set. TCRdb called the multiplex PCR reads again in MiXCR, with one record for every CDR3 protein. The data contain around 350,000 distinct CDR3 sequences, under 15% of them singletons. Sequenced sample: blood. The receptors originated from a woman younger than 30 with Graves' hyperthyroidism.

This clonotype was detected ten times or more. V usage is TRBV12-3 or TRBV12-4 and J usage is TRBJ1-1; D is undetermined. The CDR3 loop spans 14 amino acids. Trimming cost V 6 bases and J 7 bases, with 18 bases left between them. CDR3 loop: CASSPTGLLLEAFF. The DNA for the CDR3 is TGTGCCAGCAGCCCCACCGGCCTGCTCCTTGAAGCTTTCTTT.

The table lists this clonotype with many counts. The chain links TRBV5-5 to TRBJ2-7, with D perhaps given as TRBD1 or TRBD2 (5 bases each). CDR3 length: 15 residues. Germline CDR1 and CDR2: SGHKS and YYEKEE (reference sequence). V lost 4 bases, J lost 4 bases, and 18 bases lay in between. The CDR3: CASSPGTISPYEQYF. The CDR3 nucleotides are TGTGCCAGCAGCCCCGGGACCATCTCGCCATACGAGCAGTACTTC.

This clonotype was detected ten times or more. The rearrangement joins TRBV12-5 to TRBJ2-5, with TRBD1 identical over 7 bases. J was trimmed by 5 bases and V by 6 bases; bases with no gene match: 12. The CDR3 spans 15 residues. Germline V CDR1 and CDR2: LGHNT, FRNRAP. In DNA, the CDR3 is TGTGCTAGTGGCCAAACGGTAGGGGGCGGTGAGACCCAGTACTTC. Protein: CASGQTVGGGETQYF.

This clonotype appeared many times. The CDR3 region is CASSHGLYYEQYF. DNA for the CDR3: TGTGCCAGCAGTCACGGACTGTACTACGAGCAGTACTTC. The chain joins TRBV28 to TRBJ2-7, with a weak D call TRBD2 (5 bases). CDR1 and CDR2 from the germline V gene are MDHEN and SYDVKM. Deletions cut 5 bases from V and 3 bases from J, with 11 bases between. The CDR3 is 13 residues long.

At least ten counts were recorded for this clonotype. This chain joins TRBV12-3 or TRBV12-4 and TRBJ1-1; no definite D call. CDR3 length: 13 residues. V was trimmed by 6 bases and J by 10 bases, leaving 18 bases between them. CDR3 DNA sequence: TGTGCCAGCAGGGAGAATGTGGAACTAGGAGCTTTCTTT. This sequence encodes CASRENVELGAFF.

This clonotype was seen at least ten times. This chain uses TRBV5-6 with TRBJ2-4; D perhaps matches TRBD1 (6 bases). The CDR3 is made up of 15 amino acids. Trimming left V 2 bases short and J 5 bases short, with 14 bases between. Germline-derived CDR1 and CDR2 are SGHDT and YYEEEE. CDR3 DNA: TGTGCCAGCAGCTTCCGAACAGGGTTGGAAAACATTCAGTACTTC. Translated, it gives CASSFRTGLENIQYF.

The CDR3 bases are TGTGCCAGCAGCGCGTCCGGGGCTAATGAAAAACTGTTTTTT. It specifies CASSASGANEKLFF. The V gene is TRBV25-1, the J gene TRBJ1-4; D unclear. V lost 6 bases to trimming and J lost 3 bases, with 11 bases between them. Germline V gene lookup returns CDR1 MGHDK and CDR2 SYGVNS. The CDR3 has 14 amino acids. Full variable domain (remainder filled in from reference TRBV25-1 and TRBJ1-4): EADIYQTPRYLVIGTGKKITLECSQTMGHDKMYWYQQDPGMELHLIHYSYGVNSTEKGDLSSESTVSRIRTEHFPLTLESARPSHTSQYLCASSASGANEKLFFGSGTQLSVL.